The 31 T cell receptor beta chains in this list originate from one sample, sequenced in a study of shared clonotypes between healthy human individuals. Only in-frame clones appear in the TCRdb table, and some are missing; sequencing was by immunoSEQ multiplex PCR. The table includes roughly 380,000 clones, about 96% detected once. The material sequenced was memory CD8+ T cells sorted from blood. Subset indicated: CD45RO+ cells pooled with CCR7-negative TemRA cells. The origin of the receptors is a man aged 25 to 45 in good health.

V and J are TRBV6-5 and TRBJ1-1; D not certain. CDR1 MNHEY and CDR2 SVGAGI come from the germline V gene. The V and J ends lost 0 bases and 7 bases respectively, with 9 bases between them. This CDR3 is 13 amino acids long. The CDR3: CASSYSETREAFF. For the CDR3, the DNA is TGTGCCAGCAGTTACTCCGAGACGCGTGAAGCTTTCTTT.

V gene TRBV4-1 combines with J gene TRBJ1-1; perhaps TRBD1 as D (6 bases). Germline lookup yields CDR1 MGHRA and CDR2 YSYEKL. The CDR3 length is 16 residues. The germline V and J ends were trimmed by 5 bases and 1 base, with 17 bases remaining between them. The CDR3 DNA follows: TGCGCCAGCAGCTCTCCCCGGGGGCAGAGGAACACTGAAGCTTTCTTT. Its translation: CASSSPRGQRNTEAFF.

The V and J genes are TRBV28 and TRBJ2-1; a weak D match, TRBD2 (5 bases). V was pared by 5 bases and J by 0 bases, with 8 bases between. Germline V gene data show CDR1 as MDHEN and CDR2 as SYDVKM. The CDR3 is made up of 14 amino acids. CDR3 DNA: TGTGCCAGCAGTGATGACTACTCCTACAATGAGCAGTTCTTC. Amino acids: CASSDDYSYNEQFF. Full variable domain (rest looked up from reference TRBV28 and TRBJ2-1): DVKVTQSSRYLVKRTGEKVFLECVQDMDHENMFWYRQDPGLGLRLIYFSYDVKMKEKGDIPEGYSVSREKKERFSLILESASTNQTSMYLCASSDDYSYNEQFFGPGTRLTVL.

The chain recombines TRBV28 with TRBJ1-5; D gene ambiguous. Germline CDR1 is MDHEN and CDR2 is SYDVKM. CDR3 length: 13 residues. V was pared by 0 bases and J by 5 bases, with 5 bases between. The CDR3 coding sequence is TGTGCCAGCAGTTTATGGCCGTATCAGCCCCAGCATTTT. Its protein is CASSLWPYQPQHF. The full variable domain, in which reference TRBV28 and TRBJ1-5 provide the parts outside the CDR3, is DVKVTQSSRYLVKRTGEKVFLECVQDMDHENMFWYRQDPGLGLRLIYFSYDVKMKEKGDIPEGYSVSREKKERFSLILESASTNQTSMYLCASSLWPYQPQHFGDGTRLSIL.

The chain links TRBV6-5 to TRBJ2-1; maybe TRBD2 (5 bases). V was cut by 2 bases and J by 4 bases, with 12 bases left in between. This CDR3 is built from 15 residues. Germline CDR1 is MNHEY and CDR2 is SVGAGI. CDR3 sequence reads: CASSYQRISYNEQFF. The DNA of the CDR3 is TGTGCCAGCAGTTACCAGCGGATTTCATACAATGAGCAGTTCTTC.

This clone appeared once. This sample includes further DNA sequences coding for the same CDR3. The V gene is TRBV28, the J gene TRBJ2-3; D might be TRBD2 (5 bases). V was shortened by 2 bases and J by 5 bases, with 5 bases between the two germline ends. Germline assignment: CDR1 MDHEN and CDR2 SYDVKM. The CDR3 covers 12 residues. The CDR3 sequence: CASSLRGDTQYF. In DNA, the CDR3 is TGTGCCAGCAGTTTACGGGGAGATACGCAGTATTTT.

The chain has TRBV9 and TRBJ1-2; no clear D gene. Germline V lookup: CDR1 SGDLS, CDR2 YYNGEE. CDR3 length: 16 amino acids. Trimming removed 4 bases from V and 2 bases from J, with 18 bases in between. The CDR3 DNA reads as TGTGCCAGCAGCTACTACTCAGCAGACGGAAACTATGGCTACACCTTC. Translation: CASSYYSADGNYGYTF.

J is TRBJ2-2 and V is TRBV18; maybe TRBD1 (5 bases). The CDR3 covers 14 residues. V was pared by 3 bases and J by 2 bases, with 7 bases between. Looked up from germline, CDR1 is KGHSH and CDR2 is LQKENI. In DNA, the CDR3 is TGTGCCAGCTCACCGACAGTTAACACCGGGGAGCTGTTTTTT. Encoded protein: CASSPTVNTGELFF.

This chain joins TRBV4-1 and TRBJ1-4; TRBD1 might be the D (6 bases). V gave up 3 bases and J gave up 3 bases, with 23 bases separating them. In germline, CDR1 is MGHRA, CDR2 YSYEKL. This CDR3 has 19 residues. CDR3 sequence reads: CASSHQRGLDLRANEKLFF. CDR3 DNA sequence: TGCGCCAGCAGCCATCAGAGGGGGTTGGATTTGAGGGCTAATGAAAAACTGTTTTTT.

Comments on this clone: This sample includes further DNA sequences coding for the same CDR3. This chain links TRBV2 with TRBJ2-1; possibly TRBD1 or TRBD2 for D (5 bases each). Trimming cost V 4 bases and J 3 bases, with 19 bases left between them. Germline V gene lookup returns CDR1 SNHLY and CDR2 FYNNEI. CDR3 length equals 17 residues. The CDR3 sequence is CASSAEPGLAIYNEQFF. CDR3 DNA sequence: TGTGCCAGCAGTGCCGAGCCGGGGCTAGCAATCTACAATGAGCAGTTCTTC.

The rearrangement uses TRBV15 and TRBJ2-7; D is tentatively TRBD1 or TRBD2 (5 bases each). Germline V gene lookup returns CDR1 LNHNV and CDR2 YYDKDF (reference sequence). This CDR3 comprises 15 residues. The ends were cut back, 2 bases at V and 2 bases at J, with 13 bases in the middle. The CDR3 is CATSRFGEGAYEQYF. The CDR3 DNA is TGTGCCACCAGCAGATTCGGGGAAGGGGCCTACGAGCAGTACTTC.

The gene calls are TRBV7-2 and TRBJ1-5; D remains unclear. The CDR3 totals 15 residues. V was cut by 5 bases and J by 5 bases, with 16 bases left in between. The germline CDR1 and CDR2 sequences are SGHTA and FQGNSA. CDR3 nucleotide sequence: TGTGCCAGCAGCGGATACGCGGGGAGGGATCAGCCCCAGCATTTT. Its protein is CASSGYAGRDQPQHF.

CDR3 sequence (DNA): TGTGCCAGCAGTTTAGACAGCCTGACTAGCGGGAGGAGTAGGCAGTTCTTC. It specifies CASSLDSLTSGRSRQFF. The chain couples TRBV27 to TRBJ2-1, with TRBD2 identical over 13 bases. Germline trimming cut 2 bases from V and 12 bases from J; bases unmatched to any gene: 13. CDR3 length equals 17 residues. CDR1 and CDR2 (germline): MNHEY, SMNVEV (reference sequence).

The CDR3 nucleotides read TGTGCCAGCCGGACAAAATTATCCTCTAACTATGGCTACACCTTC. Residues: CASRTKLSSNYGYTF. This rearrangement joins TRBV6-1 to TRBJ1-2; D perhaps matches TRBD1 (5 bases). This CDR3 has 15 residues. CDR1 MNHNS and CDR2 SASEGT come from the germline V gene. The V end was cut by 8 bases, the J end by 0 bases, with 16 bases between.

The J gene is TRBJ2-5, the V gene TRBV13, with 9 bases matching TRBD1. The CDR3 contains 13 residues. Germline CDR1 is PRHDT and CDR2 is FYEKMQ (reference sequence). The V gene end was trimmed by 5 bases and the J gene end by 7 bases; junction bases not matched to a gene: 5. The CDR3 is CASSRDREGTQYF. As DNA, the CDR3 is TGTGCCAGCAGCAGGGACAGGGAAGGGACCCAGTACTTC.

The genes are TRBV28 and TRBJ2-5; 8 bases fit TRBD1. The CDR3 has 15 amino acids. Trimming removed 2 bases from V and 7 bases from J; junction bases left unmatched: 9. Germline-derived CDR1 and CDR2 are MDHEN and SYDVKM. The CDR3: CASSLKGTGLGTQYF. The CDR3 bases are TGTGCCAGCAGTTTAAAAGGGACAGGACTGGGGACCCAGTACTTC.

The J gene is TRBJ2-7, the V gene TRBV5-1, with D possibly TRBD1 on 6 matching bases. V was cut by 4 bases and J by 6 bases, with 11 bases left in between. This CDR3 has 12 residues. Germline CDR1 and CDR2: SGHRS and YFSETQ. The CDR3 DNA reads as TGCGCCAGCAGCGTAACAGGGACCGAGCAGTACTTC. Protein: CASSVTGTEQYF.

The genes are TRBV10-3 and TRBJ2-7; TRBD1 aligns across 8 bases. CDR1 is ENHRY, CDR2 SYGVKD, per germline. V lost 2 bases and J lost 3; bases outside the gene matches: 6. CDR3 length: 15 amino acids. The CDR3 is CAISERGTGGYEQYF. In DNA form, the CDR3 reads TGTGCCATCAGTGAGAGGGGCACAGGGGGCTACGAGCAGTACTTC.

This chain links TRBV4-2 with TRBJ1-4, with a possible D match to TRBD1 (5 bases). Trimming removed 1 base from V and 10 bases from J, with 22 bases in between. The V gene's germline CDR1 is LGHNA and CDR2 YNFKEQ. CDR3 length equals 17 residues. The DNA of the CDR3 is TGTGCCAGCAGCCAAGCCACAGACGATTCAAGGGGTCGAAAACTGTTTTTT. It yields the protein CASSQATDDSRGRKLFF.

The chain links TRBV9 to TRBJ2-1, with TRBD1 matching 10 bases. V was pared by 0 bases and J by 2 bases, with 8 bases of the junction left unmatched. The CDR3 spans 18 residues. Germline loops: CDR1 SGDLS, CDR2 YYNGEE. CDR3 nucleotide sequence: TGTGCCAGCAGCGTAGCGCCCGCGGGGACAGGGGCCTACAATGAGCAGTTCTTC. This gives the protein CASSVAPAGTGAYNEQFF.

Of note for this clone: Distinct nucleotide sequences in the sample also encode this CDR3. The chain is built from TRBV4-1 and TRBJ1-3; D unresolved. Germline CDR1 and CDR2: MGHRA and YSYEKL. CDR3 length: 11 residues. Trimming shortened V by 3 bases and J by 7 bases, and 4 bases separated the two germline ends. CDR3 sequence (DNA): TGCGCCAGCAGCCAGGCTAACACCATATATTTT. Translating it yields CASSQANTIYF.

The chain carries TRBV10-2 and TRBJ2-1, with D maybe TRBD1 (6 bases). V lost 7 bases to trimming and J lost 4 bases, with 11 bases between them. The CDR3 has 13 amino acids. Per the germline V gene, CDR1 is WSHSY and CDR2 is SAAADI. CDR3: CASTRDTYNEQFF. In nucleotides, the CDR3 is TGCGCCAGCACCCGGGACACATACAATGAGCAGTTCTTC.

The chain recombines TRBV4-1 with TRBJ2-1, with D possibly matching TRBD2 (6 bases). The V gene lost 1 base and the J gene lost 7 bases, with 17 bases spanning the gap. The CDR3 has 16 amino acids. Germline assignment: CDR1 MGHRA and CDR2 YSYEKL. CDR3 sequence: CASSQGAGLGGNEQFF. CDR3 DNA sequence: TGCGCCAGCAGCCAAGGGGCGGGCCTTGGGGGGAATGAGCAGTTCTTC.

This clone was seen a single time. The rearrangement uses TRBV15 and TRBJ2-7; 7 positions match TRBD2. Germline CDR1 reads LNHNV; CDR2 reads YYDKDF (reference sequence). This CDR3 is built from 16 residues. The trim removed 8 bases at V and 3 bases at J, leaving 16 bases unmatched. The CDR3 protein is CATVRNTGGSHYEQYF. The DNA of the CDR3 is TGTGCCACCGTACGTAATACGGGAGGATCCCACTACGAGCAGTACTTC.

This sequence joins TRBV7-3 and TRBJ2-2; D remains ambiguous. The CDR3 covers 18 residues. Per the germline V gene, CDR1 is SGHTA and CDR2 is FQGTGA. Trimming stripped 5 bases from V and 5 bases from J, with 24 bases between. In nucleotides, the CDR3 is TGTGCCAGCAGCCCCCACCTCACGACAAGGTCGAGAACCGGGGAGCTGTTTTTT. Translated, it gives CASSPHLTTRSRTGELFF.

With respect to this clone: Different DNA sequences within this sample yield the same CDR3. The chain is built from TRBV7-9 and TRBJ2-2; possible D gene TRBD1, 5 bases. CDR3 size: 13 residues. The germline V gene encodes CDR1 SEHNR and CDR2 FQNEAQ (reference sequence). Trimming stripped 2 bases from V and 5 bases from J, with 6 bases between. The CDR3 DNA is TGTGCCAGCAGCTTACAGGGAACCGGGGAGCTGTTTTTT. This sequence encodes CASSLQGTGELFF. The entire variable domain, with the rest obtained from reference TRBV7-9 and TRBJ2-2, is as follows: DTGVSQNPRHKITKRGQNVTFRCDPISEHNRLYWYRQTLGQGPEFLTYFQNEAQLEKSRLLSDRFSAERPKGSFSTLEIQRTEQGDSAMYLCASSLQGTGELFFGEGSRLTVL.

A single count supports this clone. This chain uses TRBV7-2 with TRBJ1-3; no firm D call. The V and J ends lost 1 base and 1 base respectively, with 5 bases between them. Germline V gene data show CDR1 as SGHTA and CDR2 as FQGNSA. The CDR3 consists of 14 residues. The CDR3 DNA is TGTGCCAGCAGCTTAGTTGTGTCTGGAAACACCATATATTTT. It is translated as CASSLVVSGNTIYF.

V gene TRBV7-6 combines with J gene TRBJ2-3; 9 nucleotides agree with TRBD2. Germline trimming cut 1 base from V and 6 bases from J; bases unmatched to any gene: 17. The CDR3 loop spans 19 amino acids. CDR1 SGHVS and CDR2 FNYEAQ come from the germline V gene. The CDR3 DNA reads as TGTGCCAGCAGCTTAGAAATAGCGGGAGACTTGGGGCTACCGGATACGCAGTATTTT. Encoded protein: CASSLEIAGDLGLPDTQYF. Full variable domain (remainder filled in from reference TRBV7-6 and TRBJ2-3): GAGVSQSPRYKVTKRGQDVALRCDPISGHVSLYWYRQALGQGPEFLTYFNYEAQQDKSGLPNDRFSAERPEGSISTLTIQRTEQRDSAMYRCASSLEIAGDLGLPDTQYFGPGTRLTVL.

For this clone: The identical CDR3 is also encoded by other nucleotide sequences in the sample. The chain uses TRBV30 and TRBJ2-3; 8 bases line up with TRBD2. Germline values: CDR1 GTSNPN, CDR2 SVGIG (reference sequence). The CDR3 has 14 residues. V was clipped by 2 bases and J by 4 bases; unmatched bases: 5. CDR3 sequence: CAWSNGRVADTQYF. As DNA, the CDR3 is TGTGCCTGGAGTAACGGGAGGGTGGCAGATACGCAGTATTTT.

The V gene is TRBV27, the J gene TRBJ2-3; D might be TRBD1 or TRBD2, each matching 5 bases. V lost 5 bases, J lost 2 bases, and 8 bases lay in between. This CDR3 is built from 13 residues. Germline loops: CDR1 MNHEY, CDR2 SMNVEV (reference sequence). CDR3 in DNA: TGTGCCAGCAGTGGGACCACCACAGATACGCAGTATTTT. This sequence encodes CASSGTTTDTQYF.

The rearrangement uses TRBV28 and TRBJ2-7; D is tentatively TRBD1 or TRBD2 (6 bases each). Trimming cost V 6 bases and J 2 bases, with 20 bases left between them. The CDR3 is 16 amino acids. The V gene's germline CDR1 is MDHEN and CDR2 SYDVKM. The CDR3 here is CASSQEGGGFPYEQYF. The CDR3, as DNA: TGTGCCAGCAGCCAGGAGGGGGGTGGTTTTCCCTACGAGCAGTACTTC.